This TCR beta chain came from a study of T-cell reconstitution after alpha-beta-depleted transplantation in children. Unique molecular identifiers were incorporated into the prepared TCRbeta library. TCRdb reanalysed the PCR reads using MiXCR and keeps one entry per CDR3 protein. The data show approximately 350,000 distinct CDR3 sequences, more than 10% seen once. This CDR3 has 13 residues. Germline CDR1 is SGHDT and CDR2 is YYEEEE. V lost 5 bases, J lost 5 bases, and 7 bases stayed unmatched. The material was PBMCs, obtained from the stem cell graft. The receptor's source is a human donor who donated a stem cell graft to a child with Fanconi anemia. The V and J genes are TRBV5-6 and TRBJ2-7; 7 nucleotides agree with TRBD1. CDR3 residues: CASSRQGSNEQYF. The CDR3 DNA sequence: TGTGCCAGCAGTAGACAGGGATCTAACGAGCAGTACTTC.